The TCR beta chain described here comes from a study of T cell responses to AZD1222 COVID-19 vaccine. Concerning this clone: Its antigen is still unknown.

Data came from immunoSEQ multiplex PCR; TCRdb stores just in-frame clones and leaves some out. The sample has 100,000 or so clones, 70% to 90% seen once. Findings and limits, study-wide: Spike-specific TCR breadth and depth went up after people got two AZD1222 doses. Repertoire sampling occurred only after the peak T cell response.

V shed 5 bases and J 6 bases; nucleotides not matched to a gene: 4. The CDR3 covers 13 residues. The germline CDR1 and CDR2 sequences are LGHNA and YNFKEQ. This material consisted of peripheral blood, taken on day 0 of AZD1222 vaccination. The sequence came from an adult in good health. This chain joins TRBV4-2 and TRBJ1-2; 9 bases are shared with TRBD1. The CDR3 bases are TGTGCCAGCAGCATTGGGACAGGGCATGGCTACACCTTC. Residues: CASSIGTGHGYTF.